This TCR beta chain was found in a study of T cell changes during pregnancy in multiple sclerosis. This CDR3 has 14 residues. V was clipped by 6 bases and J by 6 bases; unmatched bases: 5. Germline CDR1 WSHSY, CDR2 SAAADI. Generated by immunoSEQ multiplex PCR, the TCRdb table keeps only in-frame clones and is missing some. The sample contains some 55,000 clones, around 90% of which appear only once. The sequence came from a female donor in good health, enrolled as a control in a pregnancy study. Sequenced material: peripheral blood, taken after pregnancy. This chain connects TRBV10-2 to TRBJ1-5; 10 bases map to TRBD1. CDR3 bases: TGCGCCAGCAGGACAGGGGGCGCGGGTCAGCCCCAGCATTTT. It is translated as CASRTGGAGQPQHF.